The present T cell receptor (beta chain) was sequenced within a study of circulating and synovial CD4+ cells in juvenile arthritis. Broader study findings: The pathogenic-like versus bulk T cell difference escaped Vbeta family analysis. Measured synovium overlap likely understates the true shared repertoire. These repertoires were less diverse than bulk blood CD4 repertoires.

The assay was immunoSEQ multiplex PCR, and TCRdb's table has in-frame clones only and misses some. The repertoire has tens of thousands of clones, 90% to 95% of them found once; the top ten carry around 0.66%. About this clone: The antigen is undetermined.

Material: CD4+ T cells from blood. This receptor was taken from a human donor with juvenile idiopathic arthritis.

DNA for the CDR3: TGTGCCAGCAGCTTAGATCAGGGGTACGTCAAGTTCTTC. Its translation: CASSLDQGYVKFF. The genes are TRBV7-8 and TRBJ2-1; the D gene is possibly TRBD1 (6 bases). Germline V gene lookup returns CDR1 SGHVS and CDR2 FQNEAQ. With 1 base removed from V and 14 bases from J, the gap between germline ends came to 15 bases. The CDR3 sequence is 13 residues long.